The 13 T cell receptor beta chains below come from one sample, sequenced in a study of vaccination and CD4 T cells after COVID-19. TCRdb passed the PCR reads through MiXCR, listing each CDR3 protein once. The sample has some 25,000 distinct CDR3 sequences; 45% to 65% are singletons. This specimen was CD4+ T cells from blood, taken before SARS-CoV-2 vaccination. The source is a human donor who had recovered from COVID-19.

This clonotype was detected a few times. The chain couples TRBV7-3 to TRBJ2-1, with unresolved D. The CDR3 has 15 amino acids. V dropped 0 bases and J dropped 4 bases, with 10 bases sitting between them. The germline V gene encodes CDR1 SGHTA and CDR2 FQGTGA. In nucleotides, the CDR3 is TGTGCCAGCAGCTTAACGAGTGCACAGTACAATGAGCAGTTCTTC. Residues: CASSLTSAQYNEQFF.

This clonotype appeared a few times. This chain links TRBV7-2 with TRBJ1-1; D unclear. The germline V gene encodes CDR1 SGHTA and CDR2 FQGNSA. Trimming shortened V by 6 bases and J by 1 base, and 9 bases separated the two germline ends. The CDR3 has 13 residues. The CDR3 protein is CASRRQPNTEAFF. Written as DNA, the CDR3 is TGTGCCAGCAGACGACAACCGAACACTGAAGCTTTCTTT.

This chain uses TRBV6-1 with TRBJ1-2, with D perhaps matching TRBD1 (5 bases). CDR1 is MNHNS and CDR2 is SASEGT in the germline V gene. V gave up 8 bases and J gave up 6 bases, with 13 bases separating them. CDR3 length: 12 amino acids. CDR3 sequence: CASRGGVHGYTF. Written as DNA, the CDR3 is TGTGCCAGCCGGGGGGGGGTCCATGGCTACACCTTC.

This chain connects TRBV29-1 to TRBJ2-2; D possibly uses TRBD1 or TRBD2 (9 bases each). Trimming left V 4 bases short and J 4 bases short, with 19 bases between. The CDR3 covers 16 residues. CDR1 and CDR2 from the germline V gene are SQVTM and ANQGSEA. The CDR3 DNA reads TGCAGCGTTGGGGACAGGGTAGCGGGAGTCACCGGGGAGCTGTTTTTT. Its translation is CSVGDRVAGVTGELFF.

The CDR3 DNA reads TGTGCCAGCAGGGTGGGCGGAACAGTATACGAGCAGTACTTC. Encoded protein: CASRVGGTVYEQYF. The chain links TRBV28 to TRBJ2-7; D gene ambiguous. V lost 6 bases to trimming and J lost 4 bases, with 16 bases between them. The CDR3 length is 14 residues. Per germline, CDR1 MDHEN and CDR2 SYDVKM. Based on the CDR3 plus reference TRBV28 and TRBJ2-7, the full variable domain is DVKVTQSSRYLVKRTGEKVFLECVQDMDHENMFWYRQDPGLGLRLIYFSYDVKMKEKGDIPEGYSVSREKKERFSLILESASTNQTSMYLCASRVGGTVYEQYFGPGTRLTVT.

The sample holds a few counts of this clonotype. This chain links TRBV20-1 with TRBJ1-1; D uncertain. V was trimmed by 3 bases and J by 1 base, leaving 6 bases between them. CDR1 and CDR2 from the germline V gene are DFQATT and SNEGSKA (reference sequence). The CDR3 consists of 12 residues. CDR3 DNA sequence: TGCAGTGCTAGGGACCCGAACACTGAAGCTTTCTTT. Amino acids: CSARDPNTEAFF.

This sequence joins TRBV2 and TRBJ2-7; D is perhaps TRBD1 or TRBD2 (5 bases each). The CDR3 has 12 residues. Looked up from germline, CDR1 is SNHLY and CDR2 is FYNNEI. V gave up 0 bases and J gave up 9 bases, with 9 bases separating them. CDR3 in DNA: TGTGCCAGCAGTGAAGCGGGGGATGCGCAGTACTTC. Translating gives CASSEAGDAQYF. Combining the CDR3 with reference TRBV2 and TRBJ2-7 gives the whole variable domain EPEVTQTPSHQVTQMGQEVILRCVPISNHLYFYWYRQILGQKVEFLVSFYNNEISEKSEIFDDQFSVERPDGSNFTLKIRSTKLEDSAMYFCASSEAGDAQYFGPGTRLTVT.

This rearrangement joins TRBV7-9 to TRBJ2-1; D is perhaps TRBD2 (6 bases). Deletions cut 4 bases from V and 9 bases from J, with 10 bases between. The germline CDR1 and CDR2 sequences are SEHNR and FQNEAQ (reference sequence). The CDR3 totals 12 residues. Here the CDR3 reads CASSSGVAEQFF. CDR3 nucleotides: TGTGCCAGCAGCTCGGGGGTCGCTGAGCAGTTCTTC.

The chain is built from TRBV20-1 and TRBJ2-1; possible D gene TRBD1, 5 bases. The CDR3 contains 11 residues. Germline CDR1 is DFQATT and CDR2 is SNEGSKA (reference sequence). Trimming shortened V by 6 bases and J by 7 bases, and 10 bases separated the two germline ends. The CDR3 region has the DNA TGCAGTGCGAAGACAGAGAATGAGCAGTTCTTC. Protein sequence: CSAKTENEQFF.

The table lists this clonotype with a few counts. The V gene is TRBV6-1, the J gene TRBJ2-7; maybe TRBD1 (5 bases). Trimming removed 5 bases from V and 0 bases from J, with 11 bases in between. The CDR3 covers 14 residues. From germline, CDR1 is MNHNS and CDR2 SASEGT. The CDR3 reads CASSQGRNSYEQYF. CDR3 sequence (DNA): TGTGCCAGCAGTCAGGGAAGGAACTCCTACGAGCAGTACTTC.

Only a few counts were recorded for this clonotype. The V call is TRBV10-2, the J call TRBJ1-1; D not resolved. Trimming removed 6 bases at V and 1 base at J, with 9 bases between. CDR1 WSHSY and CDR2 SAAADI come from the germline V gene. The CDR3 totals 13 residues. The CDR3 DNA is TGCGCCAGCAGCCGAGGAGGGAACACTGAAGCTTTCTTT. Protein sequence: CASSRGGNTEAFF.

CDR3 region: CASSLSGSSYEQYF. The CDR3 nucleotides are TGTGCCAGCAGCTTATCAGGGAGCTCCTACGAGCAGTACTTC. V usage is TRBV11-2 and J usage is TRBJ2-7, with D tentatively TRBD1 or TRBD2 (5 bases each). CDR1 and CDR2 (germline): SGHAT, FQNNGV. The CDR3 spans 14 residues. V was shortened by 2 bases and J by 0 bases, with 8 bases between the two germline ends.

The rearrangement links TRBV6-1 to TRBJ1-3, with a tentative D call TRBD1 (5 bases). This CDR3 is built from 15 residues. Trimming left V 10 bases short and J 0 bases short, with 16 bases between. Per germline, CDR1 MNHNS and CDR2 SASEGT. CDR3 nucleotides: TGTGCCACGCAGGGACTGGATAGCTCTGGAAACACCATATATTTT. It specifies CATQGLDSSGNTIYF.